The clone carrying this T cell receptor (beta chain) was seen only a few times. Its target is not known. Germline CDR1 is MRHNA and CDR2 is SNTAGT. CDR3 length equals 15 residues. Trimming removed 6 bases at V and 4 bases at J, with 15 bases between. These data belong to a study of cytomegalovirus exposure and HLA in healthy donors. As for the study in general: Approximately 85 million unique TCRs from HLA-typed donors were held in an early data release. Researchers found that around 80% of 350 to 500 genotyped donors fell within the Caucasian-associated ancestry cluster.

The PCR employed 60 Vbeta primers together with 13 Jbeta primers. The protocol was immunoSEQ multiplex PCR, while the TCRdb copy is restricted to in-frame clones and leaves out a portion. The top ten hold around 5% of the sample, which has 150,000 to 200,000 clones, about 83% seen once. Overall study findings and caveats: Most likely, a cluster of highly shared sequence variants arose as a sequencing artifact. The study assumed roughly uniform donor sequencing depth for presence/absence analyses.

This clonotype was sampled from a girl aged 5 to 17 in good health and CMV-seropositive. The chain has TRBV6-4 and TRBJ2-2; possibly TRBD2 for D (6 bases). Input material: PBMCs. For the CDR3, the DNA is TGTGCCAGCAGCCAATCGGAGGGCGGCACCGGGGAGCTGTTTTTT. This translates into CASSQSEGGTGELFF.